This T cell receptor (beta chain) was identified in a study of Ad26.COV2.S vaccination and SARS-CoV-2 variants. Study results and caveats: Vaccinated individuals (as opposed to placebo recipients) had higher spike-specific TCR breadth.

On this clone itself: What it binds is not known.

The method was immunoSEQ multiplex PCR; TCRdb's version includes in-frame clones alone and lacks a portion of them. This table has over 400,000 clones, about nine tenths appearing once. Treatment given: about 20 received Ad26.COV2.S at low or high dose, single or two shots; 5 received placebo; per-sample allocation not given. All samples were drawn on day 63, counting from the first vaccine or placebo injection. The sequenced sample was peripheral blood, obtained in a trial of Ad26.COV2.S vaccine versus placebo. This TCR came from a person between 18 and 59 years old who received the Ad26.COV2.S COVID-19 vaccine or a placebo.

CDR3 DNA sequence: TGTGCCAGCTTCAAGGGGGGGGCCCCCTACGAGCAGTACTTC. Protein: CASFKGGAPYEQYF. V gene TRBV6-5 combines with J gene TRBJ2-7, with a possible D match to TRBD2 (7 bases). In germline, CDR1 is MNHEY, CDR2 SVGAGI. V was cut by 8 bases and J by 2 bases, with 16 bases left in between. The CDR3 loop spans 14 amino acids.